This T cell receptor beta chain was found in a study of radiotherapy plus CTLA-4 blockade in lung cancer. The method was immunoSEQ multiplex PCR; TCRdb's version includes in-frame clones alone and lacks a portion of them. The data contain about 66,000 clones, approximately 82% of them seen just once; the ten biggest clones take up roughly 4%. This clone was observed a few times. Sequenced material: peripheral blood, taken from a patient treated with radiotherapy plus ipilimumab. The TCR was taken from a human donor with non-small cell lung cancer who had a partial response to radiotherapy plus ipilimumab.

CDR3 sequence: CASRIPGGTEAFF. DNA for the CDR3: TGTGCCAGCAGGATACCCGGGGGCACTGAAGCTTTCTTT. The chain recombines TRBV6-6 with TRBJ1-1; tentatively, D is TRBD1 (5 bases). The germline CDR1 and CDR2 sequences are MNHNY and SVGAGI (reference sequence). V lost 6 bases to trimming and J lost 4 bases, with 12 bases between them. The CDR3 is 13 residues long.